What follows are 18 T cell receptor beta chains derived from one specimen sequenced in a study of cytomegalovirus exposure and HLA in healthy donors. The primer mix had 60 Vbeta and 13 Jbeta primers. Assay: immunoSEQ multiplex PCR; the TCRdb copy retains only in-frame clones and omits some. This table has fewer than 150,000 clones, less than 80% appearing once. The sample consisted of PBMCs. All receptors derive from a woman aged 40 to 50 in good health and CMV-seropositive.

This clone was detected a few times. This chain links TRBV13 with TRBJ2-5; 14 bases agree with TRBD2. V was clipped by 6 bases and J by 4 bases; unmatched bases: 13. CDR1 and CDR2 (germline): PRHDT, FYEKMQ (reference sequence). CDR3 length: 18 residues. This CDR3 is CASSFRGGLAGARETQYF. CDR3 DNA sequence: TGTGCCAGCAGTTTTAGGGGGGGACTAGCGGGGGCGCGAGAGACCCAGTACTTC.

The chain uses TRBV5-6 and TRBJ2-3, with TRBD2 matching over 13 bases. The CDR3 covers 17 residues. V lost 4 bases and J lost 4; bases outside the gene matches: 9. Germline V gene lookup returns CDR1 SGHDT and CDR2 YYEEEE. The CDR3 protein is CASSAPGTSGVADTQYF. As DNA, the CDR3 is TGTGCCAGCAGCGCCCCCGGGACTAGCGGGGTGGCAGATACGCAGTATTTT.

This rearrangement joins TRBV28 to TRBJ2-7; a weak D match, TRBD1 (7 bases). From germline, CDR1 is MDHEN and CDR2 SYDVKM. The CDR3 sequence is 12 residues long. Trimming left V 8 bases short and J 3 bases short, with 11 bases between. CDR3 coding DNA: TGTGCCAGCCAGGGGGGTCTCTACGAGCAGTACTTC. This gives the protein CASQGGLYEQYF. The variable domain in full, completed from reference TRBV28 and TRBJ2-7, reads DVKVTQSSRYLVKRTGEKVFLECVQDMDHENMFWYRQDPGLGLRLIYFSYDVKMKEKGDIPEGYSVSREKKERFSLILESASTNQTSMYLCASQGGLYEQYFGPGTRLTVT.

V usage is TRBV5-1 and J usage is TRBJ1-5; 8 bases are a match to TRBD1. The V gene's germline CDR1 is SGHRS and CDR2 YFSETQ. The length of the CDR3 is 15 residues. Trimming cost V 4 bases and J 6 bases; bases outside gene matches: 9. The CDR3 DNA sequence: TGCGCCAGCAGCCGGACGACAGGGGCGAGTCAGCCCCAGCATTTT. Translated, it gives CASSRTTGASQPQHF.

This clone showed up just a few times. The rearrangement links TRBV5-3 to TRBJ1-6; D uncertain. TRBV5-3 has ORF status, its function being uncertain. The CDR3 contains 14 residues. Trimming cost V 10 bases and J 1 base, with 12 bases left between them. CDR3 in DNA: TGTGCCTGGAGGACCCGGTCCTATAATTCACCCCTCCACTTT. Translation gives CAWRTRSYNSPLHF.

The genes are TRBV21-1 and TRBJ2-1; the table's D call TRBD1 went unverified against the DNA. TRBV21-1 is a pseudogene. The CDR3 is made up of 16 amino acids. CDR3 residues: CASSKGTGTGGSEQFF. The CDR3 nucleotides are TGTGCCAGCAGCAAAGGCACCGGGACAGGGGGCTCGGAGCAGTTCTTC.

This chain connects TRBV5-1 to TRBJ2-7; 9 bases fit TRBD1. Germline loops: CDR1 SGHRS, CDR2 YFSETQ. J was trimmed by 4 bases and V by 3 bases; bases with no gene match: 17. CDR3 length equals 18 residues. CDR3 residues: CASSSYRDRAPSGYEQYF. The CDR3 DNA reads TGCGCCAGCAGCTCTTACCGGGACAGGGCCCCCTCGGGGTACGAGCAGTACTTC.

This clone was counted only a few times. This chain joins TRBV9 and TRBJ2-3; TRBD2 matches at 10 bases. The CDR3 has 17 amino acids. Losses at the gene ends were 0 bases for V and 5 bases for J; bases not matched to a gene: 9. Per germline, CDR1 SGDLS and CDR2 YYNGEE. CDR3 nucleotide sequence: TGTGCCAGCAGCGTAGTAGGAGCGGGAGGGCCCGGAGATACGCAGTATTTT. It encodes CASSVVGAGGPGDTQYF. The full variable domain, completed using reference TRBV9 and TRBJ2-3, is DSGVTQTPKHLITATGQRVTLRCSPRSGDLSVYWYQQSLDQGLQFLIQYYNGEERAKGNILERFSAQQFPDLHSELNLSSLELGDSALYFCASSVVGAGGPGDTQYFGPGTRLTVL.

V usage is TRBV9 and J usage is TRBJ1-5; the D is unclear. Per the germline V gene, CDR1 is SGDLS and CDR2 is YYNGEE. Trimming removed 2 bases at V and 9 bases at J, with 15 bases between. The CDR3 runs to 14 residues. The CDR3 region has the DNA TGTGCCAGCAGCGTGGGAAGGGTCGGAGGGCCCCAGCATTTT. Protein product: CASSVGRVGGPQHF.

The genes are TRBV5-1 and TRBJ2-3; 8 bases align to TRBD2. The length of the CDR3 is 15 residues. Germline-derived CDR1 and CDR2 are SGHRS and YFSETQ. Trimming cost V 0 bases and J 4 bases; bases outside gene matches: 4. The CDR3 reads CASSLAASGPDTQYF. The CDR3 DNA reads TGCGCCAGCAGCTTGGCTGCTAGCGGGCCAGATACGCAGTATTTT.

The rearrangement uses TRBV18 and TRBJ1-1; D possibly corresponds to TRBD1 (5 bases). CDR1 and CDR2 from the germline V gene are KGHSH and LQKENI. CDR3 length: 16 residues. V dropped 1 base and J dropped 6 bases, with 18 bases sitting between them. The CDR3 nucleotides are TGTGCCAGCTCACCACTGCCGGCGGGGCAAGGGGCTGAAGCTTTCTTT. Protein: CASSPLPAGQGAEAFF.

The chain recombines TRBV5-1 with TRBJ2-7; D is possibly TRBD2 (6 bases). The germline V and J ends were trimmed by 1 base and 6 bases, with 8 bases remaining between them. Germline V gives CDR1 SGHRS, CDR2 YFSETQ. The CDR3 has 12 residues. The chain's CDR3 is CASSLRGLEQYF. The DNA for the CDR3 is TGCGCCAGCAGCTTGCGGGGACTCGAGCAGTACTTC.

The V gene is TRBV5-1, the J gene TRBJ2-2; 12 bases line up with TRBD2. Germline lookup yields CDR1 SGHRS and CDR2 YFSETQ. CDR3 length equals 16 residues. Germline trimming cut 4 bases from V and 4 bases from J; bases unmatched to any gene: 5. The CDR3 coding sequence is TGCGCCAGCAGCCGAACTAGCGGGAGGTCCACCGGGGAGCTGTTTTTT. As protein: CASSRTSGRSTGELFF. Filled out from reference TRBV5-1 and TRBJ2-2, the complete variable domain reads KAGVTQTPRYLIKTRGQQVTLSCSPISGHRSVSWYQQTPGQGLQFLFEYFSETQRNKGNFPGRFSGRQFSNSRSEMNVSTLELGDSALYLCASSRTSGRSTGELFFGEGSRLTVL.

The rearrangement uses TRBV6-5 and TRBJ1-1, with a possible D match to TRBD1 (5 bases). This CDR3 is built from 13 residues. In germline, CDR1 is MNHEY, CDR2 SVGAGI. V lost 8 bases and J 11 bases, leaving 21 bases between the germline ends. The DNA for the CDR3 is TGTGCCAGCGGGGCGGGGCCGGGTTGGTTGGCTTTCTTT. Translating gives CASGAGPGWLAFF.

The table lists this clone with a few counts. The rearrangement uses TRBV2 and TRBJ1-5; no definite D call. The germline V gene has CDR1 SNHLY and CDR2 FYNNEI. V dropped 2 bases and J dropped 0 bases, with 17 bases sitting between them. This CDR3 has 18 residues. The CDR3 DNA sequence: TGTGCCAGCAGTGAAAAAGGAGTGGCAGTCTATAGCAATCAGCCCCAGCATTTT. This encodes CASSEKGVAVYSNQPQHF.

The chain carries TRBV5-1 and TRBJ2-3; D remains ambiguous. Germline lookup yields CDR1 SGHRS and CDR2 YFSETQ. The CDR3 extends over 14 amino acids. The V end was cut by 0 bases, the J end by 6 bases, with 11 bases between. CDR3 DNA: TGCGCCAGCAGCTTGGCCCCAGTGTCGGATACGCAGTATTTT. This codes for CASSLAPVSDTQYF.

J is TRBJ2-7 and V is TRBV5-1; 10 bases fit TRBD2. The CDR3 length is 16 residues. Unmatched junction bases numbered 11, after V lost 2 bases and J lost 6 bases. CDR1 is SGHRS and CDR2 is YFSETQ in the germline V gene. The CDR3 region is CASSLPLSGGAGEQYF. Written as DNA, the CDR3 is TGCGCCAGCAGCTTACCCTTAAGCGGGGGGGCTGGCGAGCAGTACTTC.

The chain employs TRBV30 and TRBJ1-2; D gene ambiguous. The CDR3 has 17 amino acids. Trimming pared 2 bases from V and 4 bases from J, leaving 23 bases between. CDR1 is GTSNPN and CDR2 is SVGIG in the germline V gene (reference sequence). CDR3 in amino acids: CAWSKQPVTPLGYGYTF. The CDR3 nucleotides are TGTGCCTGGAGTAAACAGCCGGTGACGCCCCTTGGCTATGGCTACACCTTC.